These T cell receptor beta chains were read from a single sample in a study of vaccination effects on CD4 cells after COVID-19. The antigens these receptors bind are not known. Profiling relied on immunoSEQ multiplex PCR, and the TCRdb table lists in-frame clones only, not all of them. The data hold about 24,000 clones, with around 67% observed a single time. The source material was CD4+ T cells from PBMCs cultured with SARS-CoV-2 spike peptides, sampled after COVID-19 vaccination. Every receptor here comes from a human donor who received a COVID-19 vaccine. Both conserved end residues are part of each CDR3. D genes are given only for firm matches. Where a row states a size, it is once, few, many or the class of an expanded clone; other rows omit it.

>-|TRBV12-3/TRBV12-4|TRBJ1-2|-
TGTGCCAGCAGACGAGCCAACTATGGCTACACCTTC
CASRRANYGYTF
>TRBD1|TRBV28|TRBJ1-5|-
TGTGCCAGCAGTTTTAGTCAGGGGGTGATGGGAAGCAATCAGCCCCAGCATTTT
CASSFSQGVMGSNQPQHF
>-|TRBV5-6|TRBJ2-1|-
TGTGCCAGCAGCTTTAGGGGTGAGCAGTTCTTC
CASSFRGEQFF
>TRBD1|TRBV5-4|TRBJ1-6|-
TGTGCCAGCAGCTTGGAGACAGGGTCAAATAATTCACCCCTCCACTTT
CASSLETGSNNSPLHF
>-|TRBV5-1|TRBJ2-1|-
TGCGCCAGCAGCTTGGGTGGGACGGACTACAATGAGCAGTTCTTC
CASSLGGTDYNEQFF
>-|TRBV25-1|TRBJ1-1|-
TGTGCCAGCAGTGCCAACGATCGCTATGGGACTGAAGCTTTCTTT
CASSANDRYGTEAFF
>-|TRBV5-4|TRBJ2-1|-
TGTGCCAGCAGCGTAGACAGTATGAATGAGCAGTTCTTC
CASSVDSMNEQFF
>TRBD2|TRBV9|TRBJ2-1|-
TGTGCCAGCAGCGTAGGGACTAGGAACTACAATGAGCAGTTCTTC
CASSVGTRNYNEQFF
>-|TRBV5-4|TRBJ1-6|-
TGTGCCAGCAGCTTGGAGGCAGGGTATAATTCACCCCTCCACTTT
CASSLEAGYNSPLHF
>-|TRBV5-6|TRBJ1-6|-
TGTGCCAGCAGCTTGTTAACTCTCCTCAATTCACCCCTCCACTTT
CASSLLTLLNSPLHF
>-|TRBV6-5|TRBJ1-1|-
TGTGCCAGCAGTTGGGGGTACACTGAAGCTTTCTTT
CASSWGYTEAFF
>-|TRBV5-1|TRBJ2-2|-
TGCGCCAGCAGCTTGGGGGGTTCGAACACCGGGGAGCTGTTTTTT
CASSLGGSNTGELFF
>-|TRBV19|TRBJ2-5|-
TGTGCCAGTTCTTCTTGGCGGGAGACCCAGTACTTC
CASSSWRETQYF
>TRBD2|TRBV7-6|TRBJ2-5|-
TGTGCCAGCAGCTTAGCACTAGCGGGGGGGACCCAAGAGACCCAGTACTTC
CASSLALAGGTQETQYF
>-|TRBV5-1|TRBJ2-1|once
TGCGCCAGCAGCCAGGAGGATTACGGTGAGCAGTTCTTC
CASSQEDYGEQFF
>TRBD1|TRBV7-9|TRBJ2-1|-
TGTGCCAGCAGCTTAGTTGCTGGGACAGGCAAAAATGAGCAGTTCTTC
CASSLVAGTGKNEQFF
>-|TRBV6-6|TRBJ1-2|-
TGTGCCAGCAGCCCAGGAGGGGCCTATGGCTACACCTTC
CASSPGGAYGYTF
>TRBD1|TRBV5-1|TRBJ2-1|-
TGCGCCAGCAGCCTATGGGACAGGGGTCGGGATGAGCAGTTCTTC
CASSLWDRGRDEQFF
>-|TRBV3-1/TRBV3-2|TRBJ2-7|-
TGTGCCAGCAGCCAAGCCAAGAGGAGTGGCGAGCAGTACTTC
CASSQAKRSGEQYF
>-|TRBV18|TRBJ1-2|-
TGTGCCAGCTCACCCCCGGGGAGGAGCGGGATCATTTATGGCTACACCTTC
CASSPPGRSGIIYGYTF
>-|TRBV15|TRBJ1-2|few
TGTGCCACCCGTGGGGAGGGGAAGTACTATGGCTACACCTTC
CATRGEGKYYGYTF
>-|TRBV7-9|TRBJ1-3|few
TGTGCCAGCAGTGGGAGTGCTGGAAACACCATATATTTT
CASSGSAGNTIYF
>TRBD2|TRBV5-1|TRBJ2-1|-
TGCGCCAGCAGCTTGGTAGCGGGAGGCTACAATGAGCAGTTCTTC
CASSLVAGGYNEQFF
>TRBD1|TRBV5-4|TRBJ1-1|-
TGTGCCAGCAGCTTGGGGGGACGAACAGGGGGTACATTT
CASSLGGRTGGTF
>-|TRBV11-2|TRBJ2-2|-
TGTGCCAGCAGCTTAGACCGGCGGCAGACCCACACCGGGGAGCTGTTTTTT
CASSLDRRQTHTGELFF
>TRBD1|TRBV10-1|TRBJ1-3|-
TGCGCCAGCAGTCTGACAGGGGCTGGAAACACCATATATTTT
CASSLTGAGNTIYF
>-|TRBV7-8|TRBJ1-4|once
TGTGCCAGCAGCGCGCCTACCCGGGGAGATGAAAAACTGTTTTTT
CASSAPTRGDEKLFF
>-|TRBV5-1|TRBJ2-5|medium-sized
TGCGCCAGCAGCTTGGCTGGGGGTGTGCAAGAGACCCAGTACTTC
CASSLAGGVQETQYF
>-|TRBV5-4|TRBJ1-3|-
TGTGCCAGCAGCTTGCAGGGAATAAACACCATATATTTT
CASSLQGINTIYF
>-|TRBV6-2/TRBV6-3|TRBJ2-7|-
TGTGCCAGCAGTTACTCGTCGTGGGTGGAGCAGTACTTC
CASSYSSWVEQYF
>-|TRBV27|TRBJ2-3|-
TGTGCCAGCACGCGGGGCCACCCCATAGATACGCAGTATTTT
CASTRGHPIDTQYF
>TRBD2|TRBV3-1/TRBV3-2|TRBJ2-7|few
TGTGCCAGCAGCCAAGAGGGGACTAGCCGATACGAGCAGTACTTC
CASSQEGTSRYEQYF
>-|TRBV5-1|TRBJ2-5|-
TGCGCCAGCAGCCCCGGAAGTACTCAAGAGACCCAGTACTTC
CASSPGSTQETQYF
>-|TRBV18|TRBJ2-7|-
TGTGCCAGCTCTTTACAGAACTACGAGCAGTACTTC
CASSLQNYEQYF
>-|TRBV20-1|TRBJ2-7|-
TGCAGTGCTAGTGAAACTAGGGGGGGCATTTGGGAGCAGTACTTC
CSASETRGGIWEQYF
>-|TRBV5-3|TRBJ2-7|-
TGTGCCAGAAGCCCCGTAGACAGGAGCTCCTACGAGCAGTACTTC
CARSPVDRSSYEQYF
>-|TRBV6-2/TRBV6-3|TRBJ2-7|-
TGTGCCAGCAGTTACCCAACTACAGGTCAGGTCACTTACGAGCAGTACTTC
CASSYPTTGQVTYEQYF
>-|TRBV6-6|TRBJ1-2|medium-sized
TGTGCCAGCAGTTACGATTGGGGTGGCTACACCTTC
CASSYDWGGYTF
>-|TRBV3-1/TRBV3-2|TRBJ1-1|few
TGTGCCAGCAGCCAATCCGGGGCCAAGAGCACTGAAGCTTTCTTT
CASSQSGAKSTEAFF
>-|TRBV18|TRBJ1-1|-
TGTGCCAGCTCACCTACAGGGATTGAAGCTTTCTTT
CASSPTGIEAFF
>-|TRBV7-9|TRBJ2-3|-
TGTGCCAGCAGCCGAGAGGGGAGGTGGACAGATACGCAGTATTTT
CASSREGRWTDTQYF
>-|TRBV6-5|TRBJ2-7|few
TGTGCCAGCGGATTGCAGACGGTCTCCTACGAGCAGTACTTC
CASGLQTVSYEQYF
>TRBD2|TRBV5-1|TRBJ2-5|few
TGCGCCAGCAGCTTCGGCGGGAGTGGGGGGGAGACCCAGTACTTC
CASSFGGSGGETQYF
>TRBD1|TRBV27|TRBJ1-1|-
TGTGCCAGCAGTGCAAGAACAGGGGGGCGGCCTGAAGCTTTCTTT
CASSARTGGRPEAFF
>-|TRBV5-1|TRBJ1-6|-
TGCGCCAGCAGCTTGTCTAGGGGCGGAGGGAATTCACCCCTCCACTTT
CASSLSRGGGNSPLHF
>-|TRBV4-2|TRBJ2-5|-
TGTGCCAGCAGCCATCCCCCCGGTGGAGCGGTTTATGAGACCCAGTACTTC
CASSHPPGGAVYETQYF
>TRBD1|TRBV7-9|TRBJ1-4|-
TGTGCCAGCAGCCCTACGCGGGGACAGAACCTAAAACTGTTTTTT
CASSPTRGQNLKLFF
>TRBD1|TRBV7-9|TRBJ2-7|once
TGTGCCAGCAGCTCTAGGGTGGGACAGGCGAGAGACTACGAGCAGTACTTC
CASSSRVGQARDYEQYF
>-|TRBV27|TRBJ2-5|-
TGTGCCAGCAGCCTGGGATTTGGGGGGACCCAAGAGACCCAGTACTTC
CASSLGFGGTQETQYF
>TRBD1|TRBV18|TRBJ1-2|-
TGTGCCAGCTCGCGGGCTAGGGACAGGGGGGATAACTATGGCTACACCTTC
CASSRARDRGDNYGYTF
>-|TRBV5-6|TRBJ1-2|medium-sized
TGTGCCAGCAGCTTGCAGGCGGGGGTCTATGGCTACACCTTC
CASSLQAGVYGYTF
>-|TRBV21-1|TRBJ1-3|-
TGTGCCAGCAGCAGACGGGGGACAACGAGCTCTGGAAACACCATATATTTT
CASSRRGTTSSGNTIYF
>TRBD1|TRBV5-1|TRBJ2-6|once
TGCGCCAGCAGCCCACTGGGGACAGGCTTAAGCTCTGGGGCCAACGTCCTGACTTTC
CASSPLGTGLSSGANVLTF
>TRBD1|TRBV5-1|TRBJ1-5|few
TGCGCCAGCAGCTTGGGACAGGGGTTGAATCAGCCCCAGCATTTT
CASSLGQGLNQPQHF
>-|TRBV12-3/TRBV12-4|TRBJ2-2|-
TGTGCCAGCAGATGGGGAACCGGGGAGCTGTTTTTT
CASRWGTGELFF
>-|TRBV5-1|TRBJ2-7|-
TGCGCCAGCAGCTTTCTACAGGAGCCCTACGAGCAGTACTTC
CASSFLQEPYEQYF
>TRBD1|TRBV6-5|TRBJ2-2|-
TGTGCCAGCAGTTACCGGACAGGGGAGCCCGGGGAGCTGTTTTTT
CASSYRTGEPGELFF
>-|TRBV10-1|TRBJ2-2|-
TGCGCCAGCAGTGAGTCCGGGGCTCGTGGTGGGGAGCTGTTTTTT
CASSESGARGGELFF
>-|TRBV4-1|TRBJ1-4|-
TGCGCCAGCAGCCGAGAGAGGTCATATAATGAAAAACTGTTTTTT
CASSRERSYNEKLFF
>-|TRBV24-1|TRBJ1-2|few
TGTGCCACCAGTGATTTTCAAGGGGTCTATGGCTACACCTTC
CATSDFQGVYGYTF